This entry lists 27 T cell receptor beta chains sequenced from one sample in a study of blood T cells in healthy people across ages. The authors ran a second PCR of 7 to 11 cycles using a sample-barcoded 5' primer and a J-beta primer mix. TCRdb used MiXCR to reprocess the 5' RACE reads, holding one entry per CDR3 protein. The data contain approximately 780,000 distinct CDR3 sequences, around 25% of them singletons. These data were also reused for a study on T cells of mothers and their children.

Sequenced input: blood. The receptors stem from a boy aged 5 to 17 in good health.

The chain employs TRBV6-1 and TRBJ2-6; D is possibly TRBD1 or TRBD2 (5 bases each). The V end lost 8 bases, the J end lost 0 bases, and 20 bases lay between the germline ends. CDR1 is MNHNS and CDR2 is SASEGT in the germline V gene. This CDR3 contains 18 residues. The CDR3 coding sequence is TGTGCCAGCTCCGGGCACCGGGACCCCAGCTCTGGGGCCAACGTCCTGACTTTC. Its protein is CASSGHRDPSSGANVLTF.

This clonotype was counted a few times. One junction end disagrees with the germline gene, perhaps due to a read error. In DNA, the CDR3 is TGTGCCAGCAGGGCCGGGACAGGGGGCTCTGAGGCCAACGTCCTGACTTTC. Encoded protein: CASRAGTGGSEANVLTF. The chain combines TRBV2 with TRBJ2-6, with TRBD1 matching 12 bases. The length of the CDR3 is 17 residues. Per germline, CDR1 SNHLY and CDR2 FYNNEI.

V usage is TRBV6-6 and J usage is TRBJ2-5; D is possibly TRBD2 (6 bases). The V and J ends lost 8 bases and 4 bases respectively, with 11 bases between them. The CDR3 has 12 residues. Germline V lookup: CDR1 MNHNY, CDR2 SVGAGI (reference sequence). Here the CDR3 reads CASGGRLETQYF. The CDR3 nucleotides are TGTGCCAGCGGAGGGAGGTTAGAGACCCAGTACTTC.

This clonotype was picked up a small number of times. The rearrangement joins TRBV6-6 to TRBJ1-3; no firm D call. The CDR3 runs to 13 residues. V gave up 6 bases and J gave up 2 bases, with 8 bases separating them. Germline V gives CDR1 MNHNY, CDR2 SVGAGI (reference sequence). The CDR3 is CASRLRTGNTIYF. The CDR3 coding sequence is TGTGCCAGCAGGCTCAGGACTGGAAACACCATATATTTT.

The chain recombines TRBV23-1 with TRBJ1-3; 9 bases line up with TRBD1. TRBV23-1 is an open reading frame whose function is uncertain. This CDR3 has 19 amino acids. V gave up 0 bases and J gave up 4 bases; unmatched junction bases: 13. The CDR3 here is CASSQSASRDRAKGNTIYF. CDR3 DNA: TGCGCCAGCAGTCAATCTGCTTCCCGGGACAGGGCAAAAGGAAACACCATATATTTT.

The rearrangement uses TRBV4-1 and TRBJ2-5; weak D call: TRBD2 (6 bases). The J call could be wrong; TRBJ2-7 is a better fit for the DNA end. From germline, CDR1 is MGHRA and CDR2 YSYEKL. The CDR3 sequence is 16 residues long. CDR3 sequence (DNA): TGCGCCAGCAGCCAAGATCCGGGGGTAACCTCCTACGAGCAGTACTTC. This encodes CASSQDPGVTSYEQYF.

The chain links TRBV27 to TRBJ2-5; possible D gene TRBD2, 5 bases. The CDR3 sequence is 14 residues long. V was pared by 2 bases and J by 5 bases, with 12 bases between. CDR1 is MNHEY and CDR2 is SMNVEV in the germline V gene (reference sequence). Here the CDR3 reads CASSLLARGETQYF. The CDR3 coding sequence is TGTGCCAGCAGTTTACTGGCCAGAGGGGAGACCCAGTACTTC.

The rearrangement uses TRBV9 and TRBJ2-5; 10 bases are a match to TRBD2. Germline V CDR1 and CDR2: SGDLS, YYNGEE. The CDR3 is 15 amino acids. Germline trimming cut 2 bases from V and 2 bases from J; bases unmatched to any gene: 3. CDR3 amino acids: CASSVGLAEQETQYF. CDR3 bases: TGTGCCAGCAGCGTCGGACTAGCGGAACAAGAGACCCAGTACTTC.

As DNA, the CDR3 is TGCGCCAGCAGTCCTGACAGATCCTACAATGAGCAGTTCTTC. This encodes CASSPDRSYNEQFF. This rearrangement joins TRBV10-2 to TRBJ2-1, with a weak D call TRBD1 (5 bases). Germline loops: CDR1 WSHSY, CDR2 SAAADI. V was pared by 5 bases and J by 1 base, with 9 bases between. This CDR3 has 14 residues.

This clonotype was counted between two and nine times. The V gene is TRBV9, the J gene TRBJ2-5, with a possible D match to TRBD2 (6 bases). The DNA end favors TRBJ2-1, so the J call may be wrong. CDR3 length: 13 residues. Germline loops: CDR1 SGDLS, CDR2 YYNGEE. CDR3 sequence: CASSASGGDEQFF. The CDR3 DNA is TGTGCCAGCAGCGCATCGGGCGGGGATGAGCAGTTCTTC.

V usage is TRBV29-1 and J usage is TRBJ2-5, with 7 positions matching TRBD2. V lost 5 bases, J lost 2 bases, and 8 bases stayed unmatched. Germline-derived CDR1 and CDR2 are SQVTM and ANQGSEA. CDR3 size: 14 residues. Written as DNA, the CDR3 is TGCAGCGTTTCGGGATCAGCGGGGCAAGAGACCCAGTACTTC. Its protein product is CSVSGSAGQETQYF. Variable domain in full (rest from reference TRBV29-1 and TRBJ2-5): SAVISQKPSRDICQRGTSLTIQCQVDSQVTMMFWYRQQPGQSLTLIATANQGSEATYESGFVIDKFPISRPNLTFSTLTVSNMSPEDSSIYLCSVSGSAGQETQYFGPGTRLLVL.

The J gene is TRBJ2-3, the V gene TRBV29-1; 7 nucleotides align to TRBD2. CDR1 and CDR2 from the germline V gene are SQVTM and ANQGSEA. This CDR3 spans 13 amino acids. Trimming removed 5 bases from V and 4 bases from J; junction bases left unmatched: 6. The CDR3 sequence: CSVHRDYADTQYF. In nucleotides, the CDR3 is TGCAGCGTTCACCGGGACTATGCAGATACGCAGTATTTT.

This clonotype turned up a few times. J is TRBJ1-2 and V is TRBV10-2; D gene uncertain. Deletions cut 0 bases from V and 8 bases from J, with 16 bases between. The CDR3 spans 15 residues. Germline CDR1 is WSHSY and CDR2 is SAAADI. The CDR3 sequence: CASSESNSLAYGYTF. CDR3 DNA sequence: TGCGCCAGCAGTGAGTCGAACAGTCTCGCCTACGGCTACACCTTC.

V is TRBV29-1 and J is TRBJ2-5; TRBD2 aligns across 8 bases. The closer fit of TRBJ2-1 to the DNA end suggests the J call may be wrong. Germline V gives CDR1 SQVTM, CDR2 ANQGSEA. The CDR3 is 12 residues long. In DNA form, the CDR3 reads TGCAGCGCAGAGCGGGGGTTTTTAGAGCAGTTCTTC. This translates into CSAERGFLEQFF.

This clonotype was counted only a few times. The CDR3 is CASTVSWGYLDGYTF. CDR3 bases: TGTGCCAGCACCGTTTCTTGGGGCTACCTCGATGGCTACACCTTC. The rearrangement joins TRBV7-9 to TRBJ1-2, with D maybe TRBD1 (5 bases). There are 15 residues in the CDR3. Trimming removed 7 bases from V and 6 bases from J, with 21 bases in between. In germline, CDR1 is SEHNR, CDR2 FQNEAQ (reference sequence). Together with reference TRBV7-9 and TRBJ1-2, the CDR3 gives the full variable domain: DTGVSQNPRHKITKRGQNVTFRCDPISEHNRLYWYRQTLGQGPEFLTYFQNEAQLEKSRLLSDRFSAERPKGSFSTLEIQRTEQGDSAMYLCASTVSWGYLDGYTFGSGTRLTVV.

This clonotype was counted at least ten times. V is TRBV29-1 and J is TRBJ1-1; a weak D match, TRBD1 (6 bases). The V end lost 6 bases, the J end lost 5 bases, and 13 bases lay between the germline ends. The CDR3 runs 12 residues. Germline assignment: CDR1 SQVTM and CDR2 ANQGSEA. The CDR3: CSVNRAGTEAFF. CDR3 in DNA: TGCAGCGTCAACAGGGCTGGGACTGAAGCTTTCTTT.

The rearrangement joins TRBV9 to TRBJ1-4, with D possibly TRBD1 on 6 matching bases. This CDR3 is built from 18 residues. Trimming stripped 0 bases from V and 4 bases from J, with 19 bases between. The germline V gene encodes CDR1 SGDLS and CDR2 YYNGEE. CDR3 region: CASSVGIGGRDINEKLFF. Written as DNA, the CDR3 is TGTGCCAGCAGCGTAGGAATCGGGGGGCGCGATATTAATGAAAAACTGTTTTTT.

In nucleotides, the CDR3 is TGTGCCCAAGCTAGCGGGGGGCCCGAGCAGTACTTC. Encoded protein: CAQASGGPEQYF. The chain is built from TRBV25-1 and TRBJ2-7, with 11 bases aligning to TRBD2. There are 12 residues in the CDR3. Germline assignment: CDR1 MGHDK and CDR2 SYGVNS. J lost 6 bases, V lost 11 bases, and 6 bases had no gene match.

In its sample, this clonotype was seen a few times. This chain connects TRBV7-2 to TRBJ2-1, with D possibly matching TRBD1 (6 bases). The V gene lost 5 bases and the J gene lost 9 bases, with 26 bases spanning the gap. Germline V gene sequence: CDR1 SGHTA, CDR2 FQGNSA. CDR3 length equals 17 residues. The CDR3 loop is CASSLYLQGLASGEQFF. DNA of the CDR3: TGTGCCAGCAGCCTCTATTTACAGGGTCTGGCATCCGGTGAGCAGTTCTTC.

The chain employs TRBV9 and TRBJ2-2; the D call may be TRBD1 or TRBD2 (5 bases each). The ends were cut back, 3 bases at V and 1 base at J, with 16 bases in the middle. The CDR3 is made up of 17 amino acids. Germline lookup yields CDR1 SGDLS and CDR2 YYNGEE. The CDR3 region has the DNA TGTGCCAGCAGCGCGGGGTGGGGACCCCAGAACACCGGGGAGCTGTTTTTT. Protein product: CASSAGWGPQNTGELFF.

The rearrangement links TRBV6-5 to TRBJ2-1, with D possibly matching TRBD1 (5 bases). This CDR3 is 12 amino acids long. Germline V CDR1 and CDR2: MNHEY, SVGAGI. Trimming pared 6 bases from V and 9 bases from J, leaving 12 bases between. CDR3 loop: CASSHRNGEQFF. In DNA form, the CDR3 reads TGTGCCAGCAGCCACAGGAACGGTGAGCAGTTCTTC.

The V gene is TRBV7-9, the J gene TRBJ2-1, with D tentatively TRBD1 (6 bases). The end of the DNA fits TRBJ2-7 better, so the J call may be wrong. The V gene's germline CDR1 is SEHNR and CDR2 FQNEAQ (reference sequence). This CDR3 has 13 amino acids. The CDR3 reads CASRGGLVSEQYF. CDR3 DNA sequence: TGTGCCAGCAGAGGGGGATTAGTAAGCGAGCAGTACTTC.

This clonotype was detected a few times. Here the CDR3 reads CASSSIAGEETQYF. CDR3 DNA sequence: TGTGCCAGCAGCTCCATAGCGGGGGAGGAGACCCAGTACTTC. V gene TRBV7-9 combines with J gene TRBJ2-5; 9 bases agree with TRBD2. V gave up 4 bases and J gave up 5 bases; unmatched junction bases: 5. The CDR3 contains 14 residues. Germline CDR1 reads SEHNR; CDR2 reads FQNEAQ (reference sequence).

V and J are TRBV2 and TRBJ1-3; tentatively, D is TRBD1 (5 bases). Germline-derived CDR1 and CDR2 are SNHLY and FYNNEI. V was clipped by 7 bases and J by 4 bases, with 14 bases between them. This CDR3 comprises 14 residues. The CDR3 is CASNFGGRGNTIYF. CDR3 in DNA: TGTGCCAGCAATTTCGGGGGACGAGGAAACACCATATATTTT.

CDR3 amino acids: CASSFFSGQGFQETQYF. In DNA form, the CDR3 reads TGTGCCAGCAGCTTTTTTTCGGGACAGGGATTCCAAGAGACCCAGTACTTC. J is TRBJ2-5 and V is TRBV13, with 9 bases identical to TRBD1. Germline-derived CDR1 and CDR2 are PRHDT and FYEKMQ (reference sequence). CDR3 length equals 17 residues. V lost 3 bases, J lost 1 base, and 9 bases stayed unmatched.

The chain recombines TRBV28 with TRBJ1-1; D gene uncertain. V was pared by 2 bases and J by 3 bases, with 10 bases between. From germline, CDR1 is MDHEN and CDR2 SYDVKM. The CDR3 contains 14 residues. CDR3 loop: CASSLGVTHTEAFF. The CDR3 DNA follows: TGTGCCAGCAGTTTAGGGGTCACCCACACTGAAGCTTTCTTT.

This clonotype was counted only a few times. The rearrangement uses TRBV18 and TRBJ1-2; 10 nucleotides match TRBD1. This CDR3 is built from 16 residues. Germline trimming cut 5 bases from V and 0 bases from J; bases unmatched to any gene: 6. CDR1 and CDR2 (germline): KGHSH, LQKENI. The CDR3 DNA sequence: TGTGCCAGCTCATCTGGGACAGGGGAGGCTAACTATGGCTACACCTTC. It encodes CASSSGTGEANYGYTF.